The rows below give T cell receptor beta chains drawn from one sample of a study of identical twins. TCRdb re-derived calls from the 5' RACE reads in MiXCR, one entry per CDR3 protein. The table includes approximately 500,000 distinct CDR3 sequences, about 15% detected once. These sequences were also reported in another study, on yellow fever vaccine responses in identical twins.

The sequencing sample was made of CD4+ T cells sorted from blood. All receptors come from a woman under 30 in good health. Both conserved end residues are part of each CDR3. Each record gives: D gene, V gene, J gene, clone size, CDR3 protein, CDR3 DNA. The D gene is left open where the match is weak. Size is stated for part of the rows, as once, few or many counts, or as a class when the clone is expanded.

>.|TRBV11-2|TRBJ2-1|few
CASSSTANPYNEQFF
TGTGCCAGCAGCTCCACAGCGAACCCCTACAATGAGCAGTTCTTC
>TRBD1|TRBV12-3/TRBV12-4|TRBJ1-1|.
CASSLVGTANTEAFF
TGTGCCAGCAGTTTAGTCGGGACAGCTAACACTGAAGCTTTCTTT
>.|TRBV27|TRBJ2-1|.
CASGTPVGEQFF
TGTGCCAGTGGGACCCCGGTTGGTGAGCAGTTCTTC
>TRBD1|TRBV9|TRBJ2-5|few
CASSVSHRGRETQYF
TGTGCCAGCAGCGTAAGCCACAGGGGCAGGGAGACCCAGTACTTC
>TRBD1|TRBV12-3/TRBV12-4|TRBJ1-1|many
CASSLGGGRYTEAFF
TGTGCCAGCAGTTTGGGAGGGGGCCGGTACACTGAAGCTTTCTTT
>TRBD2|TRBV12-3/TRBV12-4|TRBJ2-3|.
CASSLLAGRGDTQYF
TGTGCCAGCAGTTTACTAGCGGGAAGGGGGGATACGCAGTATTTT
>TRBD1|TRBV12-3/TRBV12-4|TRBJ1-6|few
CASSLMGQGYSPLHF
TGTGCCAGCAGTTTAATGGGACAGGGGTATTCACCCCTCCACTTT
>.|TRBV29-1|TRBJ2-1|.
CSVRSNEQFF
TGCAGCGTTCGGAGCAATGAGCAGTTCTTC
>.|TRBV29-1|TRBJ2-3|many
CSVSGGGFTQYF
TGCAGCGTTAGCGGAGGGGGGTTTACGCAGTATTTT
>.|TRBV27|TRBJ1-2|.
CASSFGMSNYGYTF
TGTGCCAGCAGTTTTGGCATGTCTAACTATGGCTACACCTTC
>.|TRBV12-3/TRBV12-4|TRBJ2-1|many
CASSPDSFEQFF
TGTGCCAGCAGTCCCGACTCCTTTGAGCAGTTCTTC
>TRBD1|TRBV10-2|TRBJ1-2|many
CASKSGQGDYGYTF
TGCGCCAGCAAATCAGGACAGGGGGACTATGGCTACACCTTC
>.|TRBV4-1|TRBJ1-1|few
CASMLEEGAEAFF
TGCGCCAGCATGCTTGAGGAAGGCGCTGAAGCTTTCTTT
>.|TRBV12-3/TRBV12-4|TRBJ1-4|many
CASSFTGAANEKLFF
TGTGCCAGCAGCTTTACCGGGGCGGCTAATGAAAAACTGTTTTTT
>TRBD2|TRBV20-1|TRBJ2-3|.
CSAPLAGGPVDTQYF
TGCAGTGCTCCTCTAGCGGGAGGGCCGGTAGATACGCAGTATTTT
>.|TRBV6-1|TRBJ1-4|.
CASSRQDNEKLFF
TGTGCCAGCAGTCGACAGGATAATGAAAAACTGTTTTTT
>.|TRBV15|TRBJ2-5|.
CATARGRETQYF
TGTGCCACCGCCCGGGGGCGAGAGACCCAGTACTTC
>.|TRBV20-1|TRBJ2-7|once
CSARDFLESYEQYF
TGCAGTGCTAGAGATTTCCTGGAGTCCTACGAGCAGTACTTC
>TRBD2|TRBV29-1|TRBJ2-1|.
CSVQPRLAANEQFF
TGCAGCGTCCAACCCCGACTAGCGGCTAATGAGCAGTTCTTC
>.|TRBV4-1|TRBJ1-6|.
CASSQEVLTVRPLHF
TGCGCCAGCAGCCAAGAGGTTTTGACCGTTAGACCCCTCCACTTT
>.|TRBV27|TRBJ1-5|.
CASSRSGPYSNQPQHF
TGTGCCAGCAGCCGCTCAGGGCCTTATAGCAATCAGCCCCAGCATTTT
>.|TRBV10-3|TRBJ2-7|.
CAISPMTGAAYEQYF
TGTGCCATCAGTCCCATGACTGGGGCCGCCTACGAGCAGTACTTC
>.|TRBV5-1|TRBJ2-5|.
CASSFSTAQETQYF
TGCGCCAGCAGCTTTAGTACAGCTCAAGAGACCCAGTACTTC
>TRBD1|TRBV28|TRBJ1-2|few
CASSLPFGQGAGYTF
TGTGCCAGCAGTTTGCCCTTTGGACAGGGGGCTGGCTACACCTTC
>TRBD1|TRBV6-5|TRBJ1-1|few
CASSLDRVKAFF
TGTGCCAGCAGTTTGGACAGGGTAAAAGCTTTCTTT
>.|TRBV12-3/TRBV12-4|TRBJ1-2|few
CASSLLEAYGYTF
TGTGCCAGCAGTTTACTCGAGGCCTATGGCTACACCTTC
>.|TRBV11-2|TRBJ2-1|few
CASSLSGAPNEQFF
TGTGCCAGCAGCTTATCGGGGGCCCCCAATGAGCAGTTCTTC
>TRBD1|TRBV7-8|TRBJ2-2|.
CASSARSGQGANTGELFF
TGTGCCAGCAGCGCCAGGTCCGGACAGGGGGCGAACACCGGGGAGCTGTTTTTT
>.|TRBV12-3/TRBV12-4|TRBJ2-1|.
CSSSFVAGSRNEQFF
TGCTCCAGCAGTTTTGTTGCGGGATCTCGGAATGAGCAGTTCTTC
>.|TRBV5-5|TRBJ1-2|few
CASSLAGTNGYTF
TGTGCCAGCAGCTTGGCCGGGACCAATGGCTACACCTTC
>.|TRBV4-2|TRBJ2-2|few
CASSQDPDWTGELFF
TGTGCCAGCAGCCAAGACCCGGATTGGACCGGGGAGCTGTTTTTT
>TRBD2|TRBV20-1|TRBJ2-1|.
CSARTVAGGQIREQFF
TGCAGTGCTAGAACGGTAGCGGGGGGGCAGATTCGGGAGCAGTTCTTC
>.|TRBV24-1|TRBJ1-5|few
CATSDSHRGAQQPQHF
TGTGCCACCAGTGATTCCCATCGGGGGGCCCAGCAGCCCCAGCATTTT
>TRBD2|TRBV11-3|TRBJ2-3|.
CASRWGGVTDTQYF
TGTGCCAGCAGGTGGGGAGGGGTCACAGATACGCAGTATTTT
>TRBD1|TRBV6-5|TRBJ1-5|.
CASSYGPGQKNQPQHF
TGTGCCAGCAGTTACGGCCCGGGACAGAAAAATCAGCCCCAGCATTTT
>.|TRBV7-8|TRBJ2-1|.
CASRLNNGRNNEQFF
TGTGCCAGCAGACTCAATAACGGACGAAACAATGAGCAGTTCTTC
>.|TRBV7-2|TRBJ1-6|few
CASSLLYGNNSPLHF
TGTGCCAGCAGCTTATTGTACGGCAATAATTCACCCCTCCACTTT
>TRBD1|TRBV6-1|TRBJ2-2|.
CASKTGKSGTGELFF
TGTGCCAGCAAGACAGGGAAGTCGGGCACCGGGGAGCTGTTTTTT
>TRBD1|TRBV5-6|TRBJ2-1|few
CASTGTENSYNEQFF
TGTGCCAGCACCGGGACAGAGAACTCCTACAATGAGCAGTTCTTC
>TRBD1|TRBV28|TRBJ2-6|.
CATIRDRGPSGANVLTF
TGTGCCACCATCCGGGACAGGGGGCCCTCTGGGGCCAACGTCCTGACTTTC
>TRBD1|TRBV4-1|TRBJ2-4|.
CASSPPGTALAKNIQYF
TGCGCCAGCAGCCCCCCAGGGACAGCTCTAGCCAAAAACATTCAGTACTTC
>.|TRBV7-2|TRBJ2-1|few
CASSPTGTLSSYNEQFF
TGTGCCAGCAGTCCGACCGGGACGCTAAGCTCCTACAATGAGCAGTTCTTC
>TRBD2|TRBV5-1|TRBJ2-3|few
CASSNSLRGGSTDTQYF
TGCGCCAGCAGCAACTCGCTCCGGGGGGGAAGCACAGATACGCAGTATTTT
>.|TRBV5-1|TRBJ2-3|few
CASSLEGQGLDTQYF
TGCGCCAGCAGCTTGGAGGGTCAGGGGTTAGATACGCAGTATTTT